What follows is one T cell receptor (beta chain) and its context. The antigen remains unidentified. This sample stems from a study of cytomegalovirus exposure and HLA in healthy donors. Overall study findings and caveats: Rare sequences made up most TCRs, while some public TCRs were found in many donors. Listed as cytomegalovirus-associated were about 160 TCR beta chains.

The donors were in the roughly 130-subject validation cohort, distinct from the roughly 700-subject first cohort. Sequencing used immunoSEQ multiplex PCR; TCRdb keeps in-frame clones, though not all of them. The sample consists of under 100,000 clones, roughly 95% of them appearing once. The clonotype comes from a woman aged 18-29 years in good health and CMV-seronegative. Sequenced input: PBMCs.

This CDR3 is CASGIRTPLSPPQHF. The CDR3 coding sequence is TGTGCTAGTGGGATCCGGACACCCCTTAGTCCGCCCCAGCATTTT. This chain connects TRBV12-5 to TRBJ1-5; a weak D match, TRBD1 (5 bases). This CDR3 is 15 amino acids long. Looked up from germline, CDR1 is LGHNT and CDR2 is FRNRAP. Trimming took 6 bases from V and 9 from J, leaving 21 bases between them.